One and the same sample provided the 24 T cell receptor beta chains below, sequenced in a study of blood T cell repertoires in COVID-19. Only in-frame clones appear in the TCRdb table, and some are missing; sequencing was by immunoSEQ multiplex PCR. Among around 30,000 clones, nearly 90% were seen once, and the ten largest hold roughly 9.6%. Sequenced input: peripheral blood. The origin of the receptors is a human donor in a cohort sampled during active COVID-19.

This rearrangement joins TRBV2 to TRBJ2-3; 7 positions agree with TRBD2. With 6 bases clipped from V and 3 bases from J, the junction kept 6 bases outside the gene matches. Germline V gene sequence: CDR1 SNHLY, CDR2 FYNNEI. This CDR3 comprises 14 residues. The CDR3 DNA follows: TGTGCCAGCAGCGGGACGGGAGGTACAGATACGCAGTATTTT. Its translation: CASSGTGGTDTQYF.

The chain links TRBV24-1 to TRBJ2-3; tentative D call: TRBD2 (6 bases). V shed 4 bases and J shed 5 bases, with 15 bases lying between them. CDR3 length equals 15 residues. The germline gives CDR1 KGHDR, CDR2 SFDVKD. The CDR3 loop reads CATSEGFGGLDTQYF. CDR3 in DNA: TGTGCCACCAGTGAGGGGTTCGGAGGGCTAGATACGCAGTATTTT.

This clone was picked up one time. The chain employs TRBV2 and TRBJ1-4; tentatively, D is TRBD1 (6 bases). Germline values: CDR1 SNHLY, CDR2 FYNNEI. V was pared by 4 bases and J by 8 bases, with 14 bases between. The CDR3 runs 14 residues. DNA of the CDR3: TGTGCCAGCAGTGTGAGAGGGGGAGGGGAAAAACTGTTTTTT. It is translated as CASSVRGGGEKLFF.

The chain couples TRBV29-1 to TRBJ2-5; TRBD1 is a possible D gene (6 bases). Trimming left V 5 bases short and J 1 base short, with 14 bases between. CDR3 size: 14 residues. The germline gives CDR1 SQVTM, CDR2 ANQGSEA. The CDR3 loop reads CSVYSQGSQETQYF. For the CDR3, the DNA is TGCAGCGTTTATTCCCAGGGGAGCCAAGAGACCCAGTACTTC.

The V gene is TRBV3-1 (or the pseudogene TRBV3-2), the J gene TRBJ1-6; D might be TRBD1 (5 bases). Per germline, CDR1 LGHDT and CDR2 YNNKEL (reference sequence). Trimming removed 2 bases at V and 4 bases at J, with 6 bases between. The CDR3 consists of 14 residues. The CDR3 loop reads CASSQRGYNSPLHF. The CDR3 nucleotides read TGTGCCAGCAGCCAAAGGGGATATAATTCACCCCTCCACTTT.

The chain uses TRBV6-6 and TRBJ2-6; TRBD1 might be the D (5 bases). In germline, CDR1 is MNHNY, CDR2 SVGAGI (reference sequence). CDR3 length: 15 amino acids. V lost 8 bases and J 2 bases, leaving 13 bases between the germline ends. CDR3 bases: TGTGCCAGCGTCGTAGGGGAACCTGGGGCCAACGTCCTGACTTTC. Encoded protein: CASVVGEPGANVLTF.

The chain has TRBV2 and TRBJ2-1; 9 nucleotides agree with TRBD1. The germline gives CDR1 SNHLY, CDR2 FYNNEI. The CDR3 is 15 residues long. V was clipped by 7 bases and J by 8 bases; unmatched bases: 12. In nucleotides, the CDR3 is TGTGCCAGCAACCCCGGGACAGGGTTCGTGGATGAGCAGTTCTTC. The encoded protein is CASNPGTGFVDEQFF.

The CDR3 spells CASSPDSFYGYTF. As DNA, the CDR3 is TGTGCCAGCAGCCCGGACAGTTTCTATGGCTACACCTTC. The chain uses TRBV11-2 and TRBJ1-2; TRBD1 might be the D (6 bases). This CDR3 has 13 amino acids. V was shortened by 5 bases and J by 4 bases, with 11 bases between the two germline ends. Germline V lookup: CDR1 SGHAT, CDR2 FQNNGV.

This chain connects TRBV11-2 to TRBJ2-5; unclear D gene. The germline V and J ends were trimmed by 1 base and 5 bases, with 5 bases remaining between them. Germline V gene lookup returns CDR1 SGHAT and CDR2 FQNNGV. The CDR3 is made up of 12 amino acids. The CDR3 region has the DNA TGTGCCAGCAGCTTAGTACTCGAGACCCAGTACTTC. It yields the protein CASSLVLETQYF.

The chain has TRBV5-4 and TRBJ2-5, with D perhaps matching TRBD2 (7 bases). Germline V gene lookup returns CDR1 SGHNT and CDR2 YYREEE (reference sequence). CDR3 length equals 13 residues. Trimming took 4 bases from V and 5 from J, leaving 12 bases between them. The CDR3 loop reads CASSKGGAETQYF. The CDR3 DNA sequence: TGTGCCAGCAGCAAGGGGGGGGCCGAGACCCAGTACTTC.

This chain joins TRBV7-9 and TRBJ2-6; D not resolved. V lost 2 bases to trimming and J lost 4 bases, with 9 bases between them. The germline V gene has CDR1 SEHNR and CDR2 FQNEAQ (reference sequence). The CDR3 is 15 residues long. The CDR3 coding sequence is TGTGCCAGCAGCTTAAAACAGTTCGGGGCCAACGTCCTGACTTTC. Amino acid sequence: CASSLKQFGANVLTF.

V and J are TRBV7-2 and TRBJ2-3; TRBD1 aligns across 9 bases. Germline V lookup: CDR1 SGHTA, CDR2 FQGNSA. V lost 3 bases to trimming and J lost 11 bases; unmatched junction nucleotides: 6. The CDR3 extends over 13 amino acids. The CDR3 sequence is CASSLPGTGMQYF. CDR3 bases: TGTGCCAGCAGCTTGCCTGGGACAGGGATGCAGTATTTT.

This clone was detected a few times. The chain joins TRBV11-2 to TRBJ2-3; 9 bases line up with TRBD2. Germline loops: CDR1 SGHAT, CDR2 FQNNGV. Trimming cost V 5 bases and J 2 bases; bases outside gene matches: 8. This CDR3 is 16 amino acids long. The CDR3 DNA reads TGTGCCAGCAGCCCAGTTAGCGGGGGATACACAGATACGCAGTATTTT. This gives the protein CASSPVSGGYTDTQYF. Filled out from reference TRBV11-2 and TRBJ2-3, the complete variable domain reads EAGVAQSPRYKIIEKRQSVAFWCNPISGHATLYWYQQILGQGPKLLIQFQNNGVVDDSQLPKDRFSAERLKGVDSTLKIQPAKLEDSAVYLCASSPVSGGYTDTQYFGPGTRLTVL.

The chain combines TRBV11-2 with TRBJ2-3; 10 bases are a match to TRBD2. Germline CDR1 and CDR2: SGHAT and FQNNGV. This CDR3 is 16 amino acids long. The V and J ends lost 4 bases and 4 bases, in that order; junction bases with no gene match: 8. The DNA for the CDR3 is TGTGCCAGCAGCTACTCCAGCGGGGGGGCCCCAGATACGCAGTATTTT. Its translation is CASSYSSGGAPDTQYF.

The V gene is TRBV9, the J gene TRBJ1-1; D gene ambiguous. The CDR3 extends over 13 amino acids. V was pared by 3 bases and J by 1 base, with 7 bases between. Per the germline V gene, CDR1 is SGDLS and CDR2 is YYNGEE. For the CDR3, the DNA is TGTGCCAGCAGCGGTGAAGCGAACACTGAAGCTTTCTTT. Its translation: CASSGEANTEAFF.

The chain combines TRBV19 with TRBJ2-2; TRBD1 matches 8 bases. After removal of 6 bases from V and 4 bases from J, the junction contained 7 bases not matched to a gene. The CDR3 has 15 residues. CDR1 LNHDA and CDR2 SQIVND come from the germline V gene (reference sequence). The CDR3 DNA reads TGTGCCAGTAGCCCGACAGGGGTCTCCACCGGGGAGCTGTTTTTT. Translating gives CASSPTGVSTGELFF.

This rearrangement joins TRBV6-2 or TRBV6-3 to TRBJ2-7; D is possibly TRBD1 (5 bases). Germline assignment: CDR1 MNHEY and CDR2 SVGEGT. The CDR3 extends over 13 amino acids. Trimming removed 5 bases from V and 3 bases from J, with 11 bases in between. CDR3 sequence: CASSPRASYEQYF. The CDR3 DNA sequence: TGTGCCAGCAGTCCCAGGGCCAGCTACGAGCAGTACTTC.

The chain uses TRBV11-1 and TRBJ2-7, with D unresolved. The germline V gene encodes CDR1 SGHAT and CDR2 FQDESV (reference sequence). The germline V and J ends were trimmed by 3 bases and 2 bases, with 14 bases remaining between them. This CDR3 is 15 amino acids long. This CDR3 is CASSFGPASTYEQYF. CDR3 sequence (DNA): TGTGCCAGCAGCTTCGGTCCCGCAAGTACCTACGAGCAGTACTTC.

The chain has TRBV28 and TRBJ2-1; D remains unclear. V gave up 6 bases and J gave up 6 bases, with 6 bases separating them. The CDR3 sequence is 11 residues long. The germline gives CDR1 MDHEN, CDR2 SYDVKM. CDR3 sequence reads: CASSPSNEQFF. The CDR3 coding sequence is TGTGCCAGCAGCCCTAGCAATGAGCAGTTCTTC.

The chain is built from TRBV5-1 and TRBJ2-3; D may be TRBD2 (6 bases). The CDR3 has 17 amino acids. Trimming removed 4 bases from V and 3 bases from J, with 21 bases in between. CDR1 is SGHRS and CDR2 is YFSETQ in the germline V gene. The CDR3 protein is CASSAPGLLLGTDTQYF. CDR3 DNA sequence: TGCGCCAGCAGCGCGCCGGGACTCCTCTTGGGGACAGATACGCAGTATTTT.

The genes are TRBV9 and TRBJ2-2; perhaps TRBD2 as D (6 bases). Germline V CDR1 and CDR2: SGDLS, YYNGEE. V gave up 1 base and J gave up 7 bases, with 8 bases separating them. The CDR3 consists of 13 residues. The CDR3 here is CASSVRRGGELFF. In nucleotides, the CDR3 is TGTGCCAGCAGCGTAAGGCGGGGCGGGGAGCTGTTTTTT.

CDR3 protein: CASTTPGSYEQYF. The DNA for the CDR3 is TGTGCCAGCACGACACCCGGTTCCTACGAGCAGTACTTC. The V gene is TRBV6-5, the J gene TRBJ2-7; D is uncertain. Trimming removed 7 bases at V and 1 base at J, with 11 bases between. The CDR3 contains 13 residues. The V gene's germline CDR1 is MNHEY and CDR2 SVGAGI.

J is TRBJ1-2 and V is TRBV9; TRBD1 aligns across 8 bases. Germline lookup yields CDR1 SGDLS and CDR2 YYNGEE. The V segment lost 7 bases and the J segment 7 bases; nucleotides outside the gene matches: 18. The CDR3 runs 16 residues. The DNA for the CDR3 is TGTGCCAGCCGACACCCAGTCAGGGGGCTCTCAGGTGGCTACACCTTC. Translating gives CASRHPVRGLSGGYTF.

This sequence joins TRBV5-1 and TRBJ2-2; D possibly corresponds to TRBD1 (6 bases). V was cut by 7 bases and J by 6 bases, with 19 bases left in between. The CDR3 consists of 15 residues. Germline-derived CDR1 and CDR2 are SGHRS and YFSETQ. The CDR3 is CASSVGLGAPGELFF. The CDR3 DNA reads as TGCGCCAGCTCGGTTGGGCTGGGGGCTCCCGGGGAGCTGTTTTTT.